This T cell receptor (beta chain) came from a study of PD-L1 blockade in urothelial cancer. The repertoire was sequenced with immunoSEQ multiplex PCR; TCRdb's copy has only in-frame clones and lacks some. The sample yields under 35,000 clones, around 84% seen once. Germline assignment: CDR1 MNHEY and CDR2 SVGAGI. After removal of 0 bases from V and 3 bases from J, the junction contained 7 bases not matched to a gene. This CDR3 is 16 amino acids long. The chain couples TRBV6-5 to TRBJ2-7, with 8 bases aligning to TRBD1. The TCR comes from a middle-aged man with urothelial cancer. The sample in question was PBMCs, obtained around atezolizumab (anti-PD-L1) treatment. The CDR3 sequence: CASSYSRDRPLYEQYF. The CDR3 coding sequence is TGTGCCAGCAGTTACTCGAGGGACAGGCCGCTCTACGAGCAGTACTTC.